The rows below give T cell receptor beta chains drawn from one sample of a study of blood T cell repertoires in COVID-19. TCRdb's copy holds only in-frame clones and misses some; the assay was immunoSEQ multiplex PCR. This table has roughly 500,000 clones, roughly 89% appearing once. The sequencing input was peripheral blood. The source is a man aged 18 to 35 with COVID-19, enrolled during active disease. Each CDR3 is given with its conserved first and last residue. Fields, in order: D gene, clone size, V gene, J gene, CDR3 protein, CDR3 DNA. D genes are given only for firm matches. Only some rows state a clone size, as once, few, many or a class for expanded clones.

D gene: TRBD2
clone size: .
V gene: TRBV18
J gene: TRBJ2-1
CDR3 protein: CASSQGRGANLEQFF
CDR3 DNA: TGTGCCAGCTCACAGGGGCGGGGGGCCAACCTGGAGCAGTTCTTC

D gene: .
clone size: .
V gene: TRBV12-5
J gene: TRBJ2-3
CDR3 protein: CASGFQVADTQYF
CDR3 DNA: TGTGCTAGTGGTTTCCAGGTGGCAGATACGCAGTATTTT

D gene: TRBD1
clone size: few
V gene: TRBV12-3/TRBV12-4
J gene: TRBJ1-1
CDR3 protein: CAISNRGRPEAFF
CDR3 DNA: TGTGCCATTTCAAACAGGGGGAGACCTGAAGCTTTCTTT

D gene: TRBD1
clone size: .
V gene: TRBV19
J gene: TRBJ1-2
CDR3 protein: CASSPSGTGRMHYGYTF
CDR3 DNA: TGTGCCAGTAGTCCTTCCGGGACAGGGAGGATGCACTATGGCTACACCTTC

D gene: .
clone size: .
V gene: TRBV7-8
J gene: TRBJ2-7
CDR3 protein: CASSLSTPTYEQYF
CDR3 DNA: TGTGCCAGCAGCTTATCCACACCCACCTACGAGCAGTACTTC

D gene: .
clone size: .
V gene: TRBV7-3
J gene: TRBJ2-1
CDR3 protein: CASSLDSFFLFF
CDR3 DNA: TGTGCCAGCAGCTTGGACAGCTTTTTTCTGTTCTTC

D gene: TRBD1
clone size: .
V gene: TRBV5-1
J gene: TRBJ2-7
CDR3 protein: CASSLDGTGRHEQYF
CDR3 DNA: TGCGCCAGCAGCTTGGATGGGACAGGAAGGCACGAGCAGTACTTC

D gene: TRBD1
clone size: .
V gene: TRBV2
J gene: TRBJ2-1
CDR3 protein: CASSPDRAGYNEQFF
CDR3 DNA: TGTGCCAGCAGCCCAGACAGGGCAGGGTACAATGAGCAGTTCTTC

D gene: .
clone size: .
V gene: TRBV19
J gene: TRBJ2-2
CDR3 protein: CASSIAFGGELFF
CDR3 DNA: TGTGCCAGTAGTATAGCTTTCGGCGGGGAGCTGTTTTTT

D gene: TRBD2
clone size: .
V gene: TRBV6-5
J gene: TRBJ2-1
CDR3 protein: CASRTSGNTYNEQFF
CDR3 DNA: TGTGCCAGCAGGACTAGCGGAAACACCTACAATGAGCAGTTCTTC

D gene: TRBD1
clone size: few
V gene: TRBV4-1
J gene: TRBJ2-1
CDR3 protein: CASSLFGRDRGSSEQFF
CDR3 DNA: TGCGCCAGCAGCCTGTTCGGCCGGGACAGGGGGTCCAGCGAGCAGTTCTTC

D gene: TRBD1
clone size: .
V gene: TRBV11-2
J gene: TRBJ1-6
CDR3 protein: CASSSLLGTGISLHF
CDR3 DNA: TGTGCCAGCAGCTCGTTACTTGGGACAGGAATCTCCCTCCACTTT

D gene: TRBD2
clone size: .
V gene: TRBV11-2
J gene: TRBJ2-5
CDR3 protein: CASSLLAGVGETQYF
CDR3 DNA: TGTGCCAGCAGCTTACTAGCGGGAGTTGGAGAGACCCAGTACTTC

D gene: TRBD1
clone size: .
V gene: TRBV5-4
J gene: TRBJ1-2
CDR3 protein: CASSRGDRLGYTF
CDR3 DNA: TGTGCCAGCAGCCGTGGGGACAGGCTCGGCTACACCTTC

D gene: .
clone size: .
V gene: TRBV6-5
J gene: TRBJ2-6
CDR3 protein: CASRKNRDGANVLTF
CDR3 DNA: TGTGCCAGCAGGAAAAACAGGGACGGGGCCAACGTCCTGACTTTC

D gene: TRBD1
clone size: .
V gene: TRBV2
J gene: TRBJ2-2
CDR3 protein: CASSERTGTGELFF
CDR3 DNA: TGTGCCAGCAGTGAACGGACAGGGACCGGGGAGCTGTTTTTT

D gene: .
clone size: .
V gene: TRBV2
J gene: TRBJ2-2
CDR3 protein: CASSSTGHTGELFF
CDR3 DNA: TGTGCCAGCAGTAGTACAGGGCACACCGGGGAGCTGTTTTTT

D gene: .
clone size: .
V gene: TRBV11-3
J gene: TRBJ1-2
CDR3 protein: CASSSVSPGQAYGYTF
CDR3 DNA: TGTGCCAGCAGCTCCGTGTCGCCAGGTCAGGCCTATGGCTACACCTTC

D gene: .
clone size: .
V gene: TRBV3-1/TRBV3-2
J gene: TRBJ2-2
CDR3 protein: CASSRGTVAGELFF
CDR3 DNA: TGTGCCAGCAGCCGCGGGACAGTGGCCGGGGAGCTGTTTTTT

D gene: TRBD1
clone size: .
V gene: TRBV14
J gene: TRBJ1-3
CDR3 protein: CASSQVEPGQGSLSGNTIYF
CDR3 DNA: TGTGCCAGCAGCCAAGTGGAGCCGGGACAGGGGTCCTTATCTGGAAACACCATATATTTT

D gene: TRBD2
clone size: few
V gene: TRBV2
J gene: TRBJ2-1
CDR3 protein: CASKRGLLNEQFF
CDR3 DNA: TGTGCCAGCAAGCGGGGCCTTTTGAATGAGCAGTTCTTC

D gene: TRBD2
clone size: .
V gene: TRBV11-2
J gene: TRBJ2-3
CDR3 protein: CASSLVSGGPTDTQYF
CDR3 DNA: TGTGCCAGCAGCTTAGTTAGCGGGGGGCCGACAGATACGCAGTATTTT

D gene: .
clone size: .
V gene: TRBV3-1/TRBV3-2
J gene: TRBJ1-6
CDR3 protein: CASADSSYNSPLHF
CDR3 DNA: TGTGCCAGCGCGGACAGTAGCTATAATTCACCCCTCCACTTT

D gene: .
clone size: .
V gene: TRBV30
J gene: TRBJ1-6
CDR3 protein: CAWSVSQGGSPLHF
CDR3 DNA: TGTGCCTGGAGTGTTTCCCAGGGCGGTTCACCCCTCCACTTT

D gene: TRBD1
clone size: .
V gene: TRBV2
J gene: TRBJ1-1
CDR3 protein: CASSEVGQGEGAFF
CDR3 DNA: TGTGCCAGCAGTGAAGTGGGACAGGGAGAGGGGGCTTTCTTT

D gene: TRBD1
clone size: .
V gene: TRBV19
J gene: TRBJ1-2
CDR3 protein: CASSAGQGTYGYTF
CDR3 DNA: TGTGCCAGTAGTGCGGGACAGGGGACCTATGGCTACACCTTC

D gene: .
clone size: .
V gene: TRBV7-2
J gene: TRBJ2-1
CDR3 protein: CASSLLSGGEQFF
CDR3 DNA: TGTGCCAGCAGCTTATTGTCCGGCGGGGAGCAGTTCTTC

D gene: TRBD1
clone size: .
V gene: TRBV7-9
J gene: TRBJ2-2
CDR3 protein: CASSSGGTGELFF
CDR3 DNA: TGTGCCAGCAGCTCAGGGGGCACCGGGGAGCTGTTTTTT

D gene: TRBD2
clone size: .
V gene: TRBV2
J gene: TRBJ2-3
CDR3 protein: CASQNLAGGPDTQYF
CDR3 DNA: TGTGCCAGCCAGAACCTAGCGGGAGGACCAGATACGCAGTATTTT

D gene: TRBD1
clone size: .
V gene: TRBV12-5
J gene: TRBJ1-1
CDR3 protein: CASGSRQGSATEAFF
CDR3 DNA: TGTGCTAGTGGTTCGAGACAGGGGAGCGCCACTGAAGCTTTCTTT

D gene: TRBD1
clone size: .
V gene: TRBV2
J gene: TRBJ2-7
CDR3 protein: CASRGTGKAYEQYF
CDR3 DNA: TGTGCCAGCAGAGGGACAGGGAAGGCCTACGAGCAGTACTTC

D gene: .
clone size: .
V gene: TRBV11-2
J gene: TRBJ2-2
CDR3 protein: CASSLRTAPNTGELFF
CDR3 DNA: TGTGCCAGCAGCTTAAGGACAGCACCGAACACCGGGGAGCTGTTTTTT

D gene: TRBD2
clone size: .
V gene: TRBV2
J gene: TRBJ2-7
CDR3 protein: CASTQLAGGPWSYEQYF
CDR3 DNA: TGTGCCAGCACCCAACTAGCGGGAGGGCCTTGGTCCTACGAGCAGTACTTC

D gene: TRBD2
clone size: .
V gene: TRBV7-3
J gene: TRBJ2-3
CDR3 protein: CASSSGLEFRGTQYF
CDR3 DNA: TGTGCCAGCAGCTCCGGACTAGAGTTTAGGGGTACGCAGTATTTT

D gene: TRBD1
clone size: .
V gene: TRBV29-1
J gene: TRBJ2-7
CDR3 protein: CSGSSGTGYEQYF
CDR3 DNA: TGCAGCGGGTCCTCCGGGACAGGGTACGAGCAGTACTTC

D gene: .
clone size: .
V gene: TRBV7-9
J gene: TRBJ2-1
CDR3 protein: CASSLVSGDEQFF
CDR3 DNA: TGTGCCAGCAGCTTAGTTTCAGGCGATGAGCAGTTCTTC

D gene: .
clone size: once
V gene: TRBV19
J gene: TRBJ2-3
CDR3 protein: CASSTSEADTQYF
CDR3 DNA: TGTGCCAGTAGTACGTCCGAGGCAGATACGCAGTATTTT

D gene: .
clone size: .
V gene: TRBV10-3
J gene: TRBJ1-1
CDR3 protein: CASSEQGKNTEAFF
CDR3 DNA: TGTGCCTCCTCAGAACAGGGAAAGAACACTGAAGCTTTCTTT

D gene: TRBD1
clone size: .
V gene: TRBV11-1
J gene: TRBJ2-7
CDR3 protein: CASSQDRGGVEQYF
CDR3 DNA: TGTGCCAGCAGCCAGGACAGGGGGGGAGTCGAGCAGTACTTC

D gene: .
clone size: .
V gene: TRBV29-1
J gene: TRBJ2-5
CDR3 protein: CSVEVGRETQYF
CDR3 DNA: TGCAGCGTTGAGGTGGGGAGGGAGACCCAGTACTTC

D gene: .
clone size: .
V gene: TRBV6-1
J gene: TRBJ1-6
CDR3 protein: CASSEGGSPLHF
CDR3 DNA: TGTGCCAGCAGTGAAGGAGGATCACCCCTCCACTTT

D gene: .
clone size: .
V gene: TRBV12-3/TRBV12-4
J gene: TRBJ2-7
CDR3 protein: CASSRRKSYEQYF
CDR3 DNA: TGTGCCAGCAGTAGGAGGAAGTCCTACGAGCAGTACTTC

D gene: .
clone size: .
V gene: TRBV28
J gene: TRBJ2-3
CDR3 protein: CASSSYLTAGSTDTQYF
CDR3 DNA: TGTGCCAGCAGTTCGTATCTGACTGCGGGAAGCACAGATACGCAGTATTTT

D gene: .
clone size: .
V gene: TRBV24-1
J gene: TRBJ1-5
CDR3 protein: CATVRTNRSNQPQHF
CDR3 DNA: TGTGCCACCGTCAGAACAAACCGTAGCAATCAGCCCCAGCATTTT

D gene: TRBD1
clone size: .
V gene: TRBV2
J gene: TRBJ1-2
CDR3 protein: CASSVQGANYGYTF
CDR3 DNA: TGTGCCAGCAGCGTACAGGGGGCCAACTATGGCTACACCTTC

D gene: .
clone size: .
V gene: TRBV19
J gene: TRBJ1-1
CDR3 protein: CATGTGWTEAFF
CDR3 DNA: TGTGCCACGGGAACAGGGTGGACTGAAGCTTTCTTT